This entry features one TCR beta chain sequence. These data belong to a study of blood T cell repertoires in COVID-19. At the level of the study: Samples of COVID-19 (acute and convalescent) were obtained from the United States, Italy and Spain. Sources were T cells, B-cell-depleted T cells, or PBMCs; the material itself was cDNA or gDNA.

Germline loops: CDR1 MDHEN, CDR2 SYDVKM. V was pared by 2 bases and J by 5 bases, with 3 bases between. CDR3 length: 12 amino acids. Authors' analysis steps: Amplification of reference gene primers provided the estimated nucleated cell counts. This table comes from immunoSEQ multiplex PCR, and its TCRdb copy is limited to in-frame clones, with some not included. V, J and clone size derive from that table, while D and trimming were established from the DNA sequence. The sample has about 210,000 clones; over 70% are singletons. The source of this sequence is a man aged 45-60 years with active or convalescent COVID-19. The rearrangement joins TRBV28 to TRBJ1-4; D uncertain. Sequencing was performed on peripheral blood. This CDR3 is CASSLLNEKLFF. The CDR3 nucleotides are TGTGCCAGCAGTTTACTAAATGAAAAACTGTTTTTT.